What follows are 13 T cell receptor beta chains derived from one specimen sequenced in a study of T cell responses to AZD1222 COVID-19 vaccine. Repertoires were generated with immunoSEQ multiplex PCR, while TCRdb's copy carries only in-frame clones and drops some. The top ten clones hold around 17% of a sample with 110,000 or so clones, roughly 86% of them seen once. Sequencing used peripheral blood, obtained 28 days after the second AZD1222 dose. All receptors come from an adult who received the AZD1222 COVID-19 vaccine.

This rearrangement joins TRBV18 to TRBJ2-2, with D possibly being TRBD2 (6 bases). The germline V gene has CDR1 KGHSH and CDR2 LQKENI. CDR3 size: 13 residues. Trimming stripped 3 bases from V and 6 bases from J, with 8 bases between. CDR3 loop: CASSPREAGELFF. The CDR3 DNA sequence: TGTGCCAGCTCACCGAGGGAGGCCGGGGAGCTGTTTTTT.

This sequence joins TRBV28 and TRBJ1-5; D is unclear. Germline V gene lookup returns CDR1 MDHEN and CDR2 SYDVKM. Trimming took 5 bases from V and 2 from J, leaving 7 bases between them. The CDR3 has 13 amino acids. Here the CDR3 DNA reads TGTGCCAGCAGTGGTAGGGGCAATCAGCCCCAGCATTTT. As protein: CASSGRGNQPQHF.

V usage is TRBV29-1 and J usage is TRBJ1-3; the D gene is possibly TRBD1 (6 bases). CDR3 length: 15 amino acids. CDR1 and CDR2 (germline): SQVTM, ANQGSEA. Trimming took 5 bases from V and 2 from J, leaving 16 bases between them. Here the CDR3 reads CSVQTVQGTGNTIYF. CDR3 in DNA: TGCAGCGTTCAGACCGTACAGGGCACTGGAAACACCATATATTTT.

The table lists this clone with a few counts. The chain is built from TRBV19 and TRBJ1-2; D not certain. Germline V lookup: CDR1 LNHDA, CDR2 SQIVND (reference sequence). V dropped 9 bases and J dropped 4 bases, with 18 bases sitting between them. This CDR3 comprises 14 residues. The CDR3 nucleotides are TGTGCCAGCCGGAGGAGCACTCGGGGCTATGGCTACACCTTC. It translates to CASRRSTRGYGYTF.

The V and J genes are TRBV27 and TRBJ1-5; D is ambiguous. This CDR3 has 15 amino acids. Germline lookup yields CDR1 MNHEY and CDR2 SMNVEV (reference sequence). V gave up 1 base and J gave up 0 bases, with 7 bases separating them. CDR3 sequence: CASSLFLNSNQPQHF. DNA of the CDR3: TGTGCCAGCAGTTTATTCCTAAATAGCAATCAGCCCCAGCATTTT.

The chain uses TRBV29-1 and TRBJ1-3; D is possibly TRBD1 (6 bases). V gave up 0 bases and J gave up 3 bases, with 12 bases separating them. Germline loops: CDR1 SQVTM, CDR2 ANQGSEA. The CDR3 spans 15 residues. This chain's CDR3 is CSVEDLGGLGNTIYF. CDR3 DNA: TGCAGCGTTGAAGATCTGGGGGGGCTTGGAAACACCATATATTTT.

The chain uses TRBV30 and TRBJ1-2; 7 positions match TRBD1. After removal of 2 bases from V and 7 bases from J, the junction contained 4 bases not matched to a gene. CDR3 length: 12 amino acids. The germline CDR1 and CDR2 sequences are GTSNPN and SVGIG (reference sequence). CDR3 loop: CAWSRGLSGYTF. DNA of the CDR3: TGTGCCTGGAGTAGGGGGCTAAGTGGCTACACCTTC.

This rearrangement joins TRBV18 to TRBJ2-7, with D possibly TRBD2 on 6 matching bases. The V and J ends lost 3 bases and 4 bases respectively, with 19 bases between them. CDR1 is KGHSH, CDR2 LQKENI, per germline. CDR3 length equals 16 residues. The CDR3 DNA reads TGTGCCAGCTCACCGGGGCGTAGCGGAGTCTCTTACGAGCAGTACTTC. This translates into CASSPGRSGVSYEQYF.

The V gene is TRBV27, the J gene TRBJ2-7, with TRBD1 matching over 7 bases. Germline V gene data show CDR1 as MNHEY and CDR2 as SMNVEV (reference sequence). The CDR3 contains 15 residues. V lost 6 bases to trimming and J lost 2 bases; unmatched junction nucleotides: 10. The chain's CDR3 is CASSLLGRGTYEQYF. For the CDR3, the DNA is TGTGCCAGCAGCTTACTGGGCAGGGGGACCTACGAGCAGTACTTC.

V usage is TRBV5-8 and J usage is TRBJ1-4; TRBD1 aligns across 8 bases. The CDR3 totals 15 residues. Germline V gene sequence: CDR1 SGHTS, CDR2 YDEGEE. Losses at the gene ends were 4 bases for V and 12 bases for J; bases not matched to a gene: 14. The CDR3 loop reads CASSLGQGYRTELFF. CDR3 in DNA: TGTGCCAGCAGCCTCGGACAGGGTTATAGAACAGAACTGTTTTTT.

The rearrangement uses TRBV7-2 and TRBJ2-7; a weak D match, TRBD1 (5 bases). Between the trimmed V and J ends, which lost 3 bases and 1 base, there was a span of 7 bases. CDR1 and CDR2 from the germline V gene are SGHTA and FQGNSA. The CDR3 covers 13 residues. Written as DNA, the CDR3 is TGTGCCAGCAGCTTTCAGGGTTCCTACGAGCAGTACTTC. It codes for CASSFQGSYEQYF.

The chain couples TRBV13 to TRBJ2-7; perhaps TRBD2 as D (5 bases). The V gene lost 5 bases and the J gene lost 6 bases, with 14 bases spanning the gap. The CDR3 has 13 amino acids. Germline V gene data show CDR1 as PRHDT and CDR2 as FYEKMQ (reference sequence). CDR3: CASSTRRAGEQYF. The CDR3 DNA reads as TGTGCCAGCAGCACGCGGCGGGCTGGCGAGCAGTACTTC.

J is TRBJ2-1 and V is TRBV13, with TRBD2 matching 9 bases. Per germline, CDR1 PRHDT and CDR2 FYEKMQ (reference sequence). CDR3 length: 15 residues. With 5 bases clipped from V and 7 bases from J, the junction kept 9 bases outside the gene matches. The CDR3 reads CASSVAGLARNEQFF. CDR3 in DNA: TGTGCCAGCAGCGTAGCGGGACTAGCCAGAAATGAGCAGTTCTTC.